This TCR beta chain was found in a study of beta chain features in type 1 diabetes. This clone was picked up a small number of times. No antigen is known for it. From germline, CDR1 is SNHLY and CDR2 FYNNEI. Trimming shortened V by 3 bases and J by 5 bases, and 8 bases separated the two germline ends. This CDR3 comprises 14 residues. The authors reverse transcribed all of the isolated RNA, so sequencing captured expressed TCRB transcripts. Sequencing of naive, central memory and regulatory T cell samples gave an average of around 3.5 million reads. Libraries were prepared by immunoSEQ multiplex PCR; TCRdb keeps only in-frame clonotypes and omits some of them. The data hold under 250,000 clones, with 9.5% to 13% observed a single time. Via CD45RO/CCR7/CD25/CD127/CD95/CD27, cells of the CD4+ naive, central memory, regulatory and stem cell-like memory subsets were sorted. Findings and caveats of the study: More deletions and fewer insertions at VDJ junctions were seen in type 1 diabetes patients. Among patients with Type 1 diabetes, TCRB CDR3s were moderately but significantly shorter in every one of the four CD4+ subsets.

The rearrangement uses TRBV2 and TRBJ1-6; a weak D match, TRBD1 (6 bases). The source is a man aged 18 to 35 in good health. The specimen was central memory CD4+ T cells from blood. The CDR3 DNA reads TGTGCCAGCAGTGAGGCAGGGGATAATTCACCCCTCCACTTT. Translated: CASSEAGDNSPLHF.